These T cell receptor beta chains were read from a single sample in a study of T-cell reconstitution after alpha-beta-depleted transplantation in children. TCRdb passed the PCR reads through MiXCR, listing each CDR3 protein once. The data show roughly 420,000 distinct CDR3 sequences, around 16% seen once. The sequences come from PBMCs, mostly from graft donor cells, collected 360 days after TCRalphabeta/CD19-depleted stem cell transplant. Every receptor here comes from a boy younger than two who had a stem cell transplant for Wiskott-Aldrich syndrome, so the T cells may come from the graft donor. CDR3s include the opening cysteine and the closing phenylalanine or tryptophan. Fields, in order: D gene, J gene, clone size, V gene, CDR3 protein, CDR3 DNA. D genes are given only for firm matches. Where a row states a size, it is once, few, many or the class of an expanded clone; other rows omit it.

D gene: -; J gene: TRBJ2-5; clone size: many; V gene: TRBV6-5; CDR3 protein: CASRTQETQYF; CDR3 DNA: TGTGCCAGCAGGACTCAAGAGACCCAGTACTTC
D gene: -; J gene: TRBJ2-6; clone size: few; V gene: TRBV11-2; CDR3 protein: CASSFLRQFTSGANVLTF; CDR3 DNA: TGTGCCAGCAGCTTCCTGAGACAGTTCACCTCTGGGGCCAACGTCCTGACTTTC
D gene: -; J gene: TRBJ1-6; clone size: -; V gene: TRBV5-1; CDR3 protein: CASSLDRVSGSPLHF; CDR3 DNA: TGCGCCAGCAGCTTGGACAGGGTTTCGGGTTCACCCCTCCACTTT
D gene: TRBD1; J gene: TRBJ2-1; clone size: few; V gene: TRBV11-2; CDR3 protein: CASSFSGTGAYNEQFF; CDR3 DNA: TGTGCCAGCAGCTTCTCCGGGACAGGGGCCTACAATGAGCAGTTCTTC
D gene: -; J gene: TRBJ2-7; clone size: few; V gene: TRBV7-9; CDR3 protein: CASSSPRTQTYEQYF; CDR3 DNA: TGTGCCAGCAGCTCCCCCCGGACTCAGACCTACGAGCAGTACTTC
D gene: TRBD2; J gene: TRBJ2-1; clone size: -; V gene: TRBV10-2; CDR3 protein: CASKGLAGGLPRYNEQFF; CDR3 DNA: TGCGCCAGCAAGGGACTAGCGGGAGGCCTCCCCAGGTACAATGAGCAGTTCTTC
D gene: TRBD1; J gene: TRBJ1-2; clone size: -; V gene: TRBV7-9; CDR3 protein: CASSLRGQGLAYGYTF; CDR3 DNA: TGTGCCAGCAGCTTACGGGGACAGGGCCTGGCCTATGGCTACACCTTC
D gene: -; J gene: TRBJ2-3; clone size: few; V gene: TRBV5-1; CDR3 protein: CASSLGQVAHTQYF; CDR3 DNA: TGCGCCAGCAGCTTGGGACAGGTGGCCCATACGCAGTATTTT
D gene: -; J gene: TRBJ2-2; clone size: few; V gene: TRBV3-1; CDR3 protein: CASSLATPGGLNTGELFF; CDR3 DNA: TGTGCCAGCAGCCTAGCCACACCGGGGGGCTTGAACACCGGGGAGCTGTTTTTT
D gene: -; J gene: TRBJ2-7; clone size: -; V gene: TRBV11-2; CDR3 protein: CASSLMGSTYEQYF; CDR3 DNA: TGTGCCAGCAGCTTAATGGGCAGCACCTACGAGCAGTACTTC
D gene: TRBD1; J gene: TRBJ2-3; clone size: -; V gene: TRBV9; CDR3 protein: CASSRTGDIVTDTQYF; CDR3 DNA: TGTGCCAGCAGCCGGACAGGGGATATCGTAACAGATACGCAGTATTTT
D gene: TRBD2; J gene: TRBJ2-7; clone size: few; V gene: TRBV3-1; CDR3 protein: CASSLATLAGGGWEQYF; CDR3 DNA: TGTGCCAGCAGCCTGGCCACCCTAGCGGGAGGAGGGTGGGAGCAGTACTTC
D gene: -; J gene: TRBJ2-3; clone size: -; V gene: TRBV5-5; CDR3 protein: CASSLSYSTDTQYF; CDR3 DNA: TGTGCCAGCAGCTTGTCATATAGCACAGATACGCAGTATTTT
D gene: -; J gene: TRBJ2-2; clone size: few; V gene: TRBV27; CDR3 protein: CASREGIRVNTGELFF; CDR3 DNA: TGTGCCAGCAGGGAAGGGATCCGGGTTAACACCGGGGAGCTGTTTTTT
D gene: TRBD1; J gene: TRBJ2-3; clone size: -; V gene: TRBV5-1; CDR3 protein: CASRVRQGATDTQYF; CDR3 DNA: TGCGCCAGCAGGGTACGACAGGGGGCCACAGATACGCAGTATTTT
D gene: TRBD2; J gene: TRBJ2-1; clone size: -; V gene: TRBV9; CDR3 protein: CASSVDRRLAGVEQFF; CDR3 DNA: TGTGCCAGCAGCGTAGATAGGAGACTAGCGGGAGTAGAGCAGTTCTTC
D gene: -; J gene: TRBJ2-1; clone size: -; V gene: TRBV15; CDR3 protein: CATSRDLALSYNEQFF; CDR3 DNA: TGTGCCACCAGCAGAGATCTCGCACTCTCCTACAATGAGCAGTTCTTC
D gene: -; J gene: TRBJ2-7; clone size: few; V gene: TRBV12-3/TRBV12-4; CDR3 protein: CASSWQGYYEQYF; CDR3 DNA: TGTGCCAGCAGTTGGCAGGGGTACTACGAGCAGTACTTC
D gene: TRBD1; J gene: TRBJ2-7; clone size: -; V gene: TRBV13; CDR3 protein: CASSLGDRLSPYEQYF; CDR3 DNA: TGTGCCAGCAGCTTAGGGGACAGGCTATCTCCCTACGAGCAGTACTTC
D gene: -; J gene: TRBJ2-7; clone size: -; V gene: TRBV20-1; CDR3 protein: CSASREVTYEQYF; CDR3 DNA: TGCAGTGCTTCCAGGGAGGTCACCTACGAGCAGTACTTC
D gene: -; J gene: TRBJ1-5; clone size: -; V gene: TRBV28; CDR3 protein: CASSLGLPQPQHF; CDR3 DNA: TGTGCCAGCAGTTTGGGACTCCCTCAGCCCCAGCATTTT
D gene: TRBD1; J gene: TRBJ1-1; clone size: -; V gene: TRBV5-1; CDR3 protein: CASSPTGDTEAFF; CDR3 DNA: TGCGCCAGCAGCCCGACAGGGGACACTGAAGCTTTCTTT